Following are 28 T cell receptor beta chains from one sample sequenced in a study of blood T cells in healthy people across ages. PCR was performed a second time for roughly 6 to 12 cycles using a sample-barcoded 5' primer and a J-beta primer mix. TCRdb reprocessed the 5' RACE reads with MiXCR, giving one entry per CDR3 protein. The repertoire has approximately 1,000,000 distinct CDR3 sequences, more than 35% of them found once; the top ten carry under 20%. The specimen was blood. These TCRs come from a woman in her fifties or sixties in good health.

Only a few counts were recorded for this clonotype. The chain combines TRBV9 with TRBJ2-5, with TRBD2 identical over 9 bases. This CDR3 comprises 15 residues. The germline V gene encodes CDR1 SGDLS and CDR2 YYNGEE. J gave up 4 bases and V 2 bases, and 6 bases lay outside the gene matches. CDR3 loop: CASSVWTSESETQYF. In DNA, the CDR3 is TGTGCCAGCAGCGTCTGGACTAGCGAGTCAGAGACCCAGTACTTC.

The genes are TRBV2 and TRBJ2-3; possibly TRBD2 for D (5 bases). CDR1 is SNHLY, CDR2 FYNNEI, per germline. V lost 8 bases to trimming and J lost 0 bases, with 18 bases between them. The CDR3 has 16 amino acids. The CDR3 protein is CASSQRRAPSTDTQYF. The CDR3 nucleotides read TGTGCCAGCTCTCAGAGGCGGGCTCCAAGCACAGATACGCAGTATTTT.

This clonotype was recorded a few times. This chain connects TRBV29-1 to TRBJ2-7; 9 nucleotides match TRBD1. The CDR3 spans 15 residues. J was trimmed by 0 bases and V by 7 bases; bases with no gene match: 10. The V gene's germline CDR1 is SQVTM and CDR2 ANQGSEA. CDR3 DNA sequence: TGCAGCGGCGGGACAGGGAAGTCGAGCTCCTACGAGCAGTACTTC. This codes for CSGGTGKSSSYEQYF.

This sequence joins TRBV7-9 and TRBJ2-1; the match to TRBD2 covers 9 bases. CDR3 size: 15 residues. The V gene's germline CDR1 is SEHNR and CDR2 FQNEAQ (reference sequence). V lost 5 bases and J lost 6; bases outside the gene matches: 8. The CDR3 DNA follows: TGTGCCAGCAGCGTACCGGGACTAGCTCGCAATGAGCAGTTCTTC. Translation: CASSVPGLARNEQFF.

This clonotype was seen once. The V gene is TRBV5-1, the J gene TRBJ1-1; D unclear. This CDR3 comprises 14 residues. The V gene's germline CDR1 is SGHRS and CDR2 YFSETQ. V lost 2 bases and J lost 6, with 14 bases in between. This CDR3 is CASSFGLGVAEAFF. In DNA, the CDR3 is TGCGCCAGCAGCTTCGGTCTTGGGGTAGCTGAAGCTTTCTTT.

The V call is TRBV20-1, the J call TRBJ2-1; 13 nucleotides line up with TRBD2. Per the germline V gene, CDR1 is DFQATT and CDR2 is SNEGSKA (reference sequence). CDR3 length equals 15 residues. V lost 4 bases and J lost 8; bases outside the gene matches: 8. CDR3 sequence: CSATYTSGRGDEQFF. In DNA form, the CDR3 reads TGCAGTGCTACCTATACTAGCGGGAGGGGCGATGAGCAGTTCTTC.

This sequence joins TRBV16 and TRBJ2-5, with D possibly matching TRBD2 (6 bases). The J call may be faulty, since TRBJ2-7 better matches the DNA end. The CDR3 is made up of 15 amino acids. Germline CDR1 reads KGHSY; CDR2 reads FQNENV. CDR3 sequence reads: CASSQADGGGGEQYF. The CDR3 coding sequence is TGTGCCAGCAGCCAAGCGGACGGGGGAGGAGGCGAGCAGTACTTC.

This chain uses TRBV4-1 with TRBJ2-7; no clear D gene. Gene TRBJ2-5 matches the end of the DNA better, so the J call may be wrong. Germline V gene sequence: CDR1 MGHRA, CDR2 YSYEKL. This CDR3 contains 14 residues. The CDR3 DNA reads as TGCGCCAGCAGCCAAGGAAGCTTGAAAGAGACCCAGTACTTC. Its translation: CASSQGSLKETQYF.

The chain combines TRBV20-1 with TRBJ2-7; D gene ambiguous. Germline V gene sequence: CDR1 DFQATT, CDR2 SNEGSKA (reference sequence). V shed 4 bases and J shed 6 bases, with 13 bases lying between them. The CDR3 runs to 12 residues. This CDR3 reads CSAIRTFGEQYF. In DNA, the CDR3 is TGCAGTGCTATTCGGACCTTCGGCGAGCAGTACTTC.

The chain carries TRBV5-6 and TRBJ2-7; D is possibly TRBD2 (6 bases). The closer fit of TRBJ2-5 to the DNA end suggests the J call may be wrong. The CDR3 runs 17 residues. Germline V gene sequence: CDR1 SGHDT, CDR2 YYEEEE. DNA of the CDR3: TGTGCCAGCAGCGGTAGGGTGGGGACGGGAGCAGGAGAGACCCAGTACTTC. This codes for CASSGRVGTGAGETQYF.

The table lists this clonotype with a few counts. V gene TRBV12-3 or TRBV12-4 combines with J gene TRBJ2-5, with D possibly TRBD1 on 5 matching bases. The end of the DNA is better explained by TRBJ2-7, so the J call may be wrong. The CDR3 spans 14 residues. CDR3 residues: CASSFWQGVREQYF. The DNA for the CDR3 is TGTGCCAGCAGTTTTTGGCAGGGCGTACGCGAGCAGTACTTC.

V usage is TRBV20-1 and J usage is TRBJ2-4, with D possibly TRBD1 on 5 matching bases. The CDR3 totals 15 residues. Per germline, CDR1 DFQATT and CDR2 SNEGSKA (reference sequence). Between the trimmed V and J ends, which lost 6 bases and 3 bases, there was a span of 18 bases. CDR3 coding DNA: TGCAGTGCGGATGATTTAGCCACAGGCAAAAACATTCAGTACTTC. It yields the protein CSADDLATGKNIQYF.

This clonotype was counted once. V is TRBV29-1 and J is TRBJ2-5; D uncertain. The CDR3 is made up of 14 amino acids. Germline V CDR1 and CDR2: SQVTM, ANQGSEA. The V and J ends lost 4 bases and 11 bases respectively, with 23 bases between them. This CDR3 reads CSVGHHGSGNEQYF. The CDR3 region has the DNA TGCAGCGTTGGTCATCATGGCTCAGGTAATGAGCAGTACTTC.

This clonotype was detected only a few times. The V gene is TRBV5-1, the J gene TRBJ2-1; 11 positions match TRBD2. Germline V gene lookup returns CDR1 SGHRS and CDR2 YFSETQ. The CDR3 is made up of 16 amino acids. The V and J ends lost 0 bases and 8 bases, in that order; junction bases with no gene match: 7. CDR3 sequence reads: CASSLALAGGPDEQFF. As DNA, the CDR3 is TGCGCCAGCAGCTTGGCCTTAGCGGGAGGGCCCGATGAGCAGTTCTTC.

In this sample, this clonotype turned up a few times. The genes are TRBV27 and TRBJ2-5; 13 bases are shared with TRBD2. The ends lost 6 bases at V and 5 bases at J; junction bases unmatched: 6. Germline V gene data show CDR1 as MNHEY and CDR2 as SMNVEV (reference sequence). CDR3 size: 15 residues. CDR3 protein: CASSPTSGRRETQYF. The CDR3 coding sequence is TGTGCCAGCAGCCCGACTAGCGGGAGGCGGGAGACCCAGTACTTC.

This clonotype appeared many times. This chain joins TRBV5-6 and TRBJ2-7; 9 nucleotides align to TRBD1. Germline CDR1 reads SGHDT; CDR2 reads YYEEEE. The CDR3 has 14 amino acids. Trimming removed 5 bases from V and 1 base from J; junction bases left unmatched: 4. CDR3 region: CASSSGTGSYEQYF. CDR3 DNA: TGTGCCAGCAGTTCCGGGACAGGGTCCTACGAGCAGTACTTC.

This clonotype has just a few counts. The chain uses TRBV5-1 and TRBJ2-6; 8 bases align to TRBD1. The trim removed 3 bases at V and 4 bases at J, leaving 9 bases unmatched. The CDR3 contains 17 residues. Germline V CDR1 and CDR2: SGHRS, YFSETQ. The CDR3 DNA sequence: TGCGCCAGCAGCTCAGTGGACAGGGACTTAGGGGCCAACGTCCTGACTTTC. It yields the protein CASSSVDRDLGANVLTF. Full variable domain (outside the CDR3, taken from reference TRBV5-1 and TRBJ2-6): KAGVTQTPRYLIKTRGQQVTLSCSPISGHRSVSWYQQTPGQGLQFLFEYFSETQRNKGNFPGRFSGRQFSNSRSEMNVSTLELGDSALYLCASSSVDRDLGANVLTFGAGSRLTVL.

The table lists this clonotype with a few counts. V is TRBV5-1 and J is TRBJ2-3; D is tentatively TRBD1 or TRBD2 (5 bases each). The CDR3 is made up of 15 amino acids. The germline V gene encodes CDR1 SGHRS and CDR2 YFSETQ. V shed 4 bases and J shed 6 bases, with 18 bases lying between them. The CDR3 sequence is CASSLRDQFTDTQYF. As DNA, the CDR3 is TGCGCCAGCAGCCTCCGGGACCAGTTCACGGATACGCAGTATTTT.

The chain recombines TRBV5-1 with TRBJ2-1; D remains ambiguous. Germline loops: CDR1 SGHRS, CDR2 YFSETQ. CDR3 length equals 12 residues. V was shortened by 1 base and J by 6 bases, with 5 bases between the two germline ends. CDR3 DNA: TGCGCCAGCAGCTTGATGACCAATGAGCAGTTCTTC. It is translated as CASSLMTNEQFF.

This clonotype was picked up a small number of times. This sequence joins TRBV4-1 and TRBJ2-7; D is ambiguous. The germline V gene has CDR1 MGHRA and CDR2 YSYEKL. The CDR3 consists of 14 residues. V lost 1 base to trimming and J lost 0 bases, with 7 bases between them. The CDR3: CASSQVDNSYEQYF. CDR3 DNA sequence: TGCGCCAGCAGCCAAGTGGATAACTCCTACGAGCAGTACTTC.

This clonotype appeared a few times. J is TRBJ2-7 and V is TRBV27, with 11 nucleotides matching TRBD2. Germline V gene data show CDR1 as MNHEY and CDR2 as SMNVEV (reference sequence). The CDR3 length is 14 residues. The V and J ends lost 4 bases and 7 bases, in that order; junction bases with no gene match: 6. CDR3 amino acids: CASSWASGRREQYF. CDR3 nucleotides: TGTGCCAGCAGTTGGGCTAGCGGGAGGCGAGAGCAGTACTTC.

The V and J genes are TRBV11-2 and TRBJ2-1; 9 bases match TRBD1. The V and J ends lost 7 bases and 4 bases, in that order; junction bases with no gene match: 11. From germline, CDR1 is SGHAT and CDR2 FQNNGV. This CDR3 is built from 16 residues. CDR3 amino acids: CASTKVTGGLYNEQFF. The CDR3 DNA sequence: TGTGCCAGCACCAAGGTTACAGGGGGCTTGTACAATGAGCAGTTCTTC.

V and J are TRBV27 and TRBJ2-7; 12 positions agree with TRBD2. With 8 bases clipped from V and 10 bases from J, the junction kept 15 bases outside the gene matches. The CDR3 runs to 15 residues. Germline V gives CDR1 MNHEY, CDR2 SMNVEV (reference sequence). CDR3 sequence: CASGPGLAGSRNQYF. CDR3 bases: TGTGCCAGCGGCCCAGGACTAGCGGGATCAAGAAACCAGTACTTC.

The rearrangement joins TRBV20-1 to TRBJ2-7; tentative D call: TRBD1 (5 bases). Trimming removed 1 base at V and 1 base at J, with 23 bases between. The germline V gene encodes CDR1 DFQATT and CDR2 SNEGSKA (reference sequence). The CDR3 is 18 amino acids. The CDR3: CSARGRSSPAQESYEQYF. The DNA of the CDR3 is TGCAGTGCTAGAGGTAGAAGTAGTCCGGCACAGGAATCCTACGAGCAGTACTTC.

The CDR3 protein is CASSIQGATDTQYF. The CDR3, as DNA: TGTGCCAGCAGCATACAGGGGGCCACAGATACGCAGTATTTT. The chain employs TRBV7-9 and TRBJ2-3, with 9 bases matching TRBD1. The CDR3 loop spans 14 amino acids. After removal of 5 bases from V and 2 bases from J, the junction contained 2 bases not matched to a gene. Per the germline V gene, CDR1 is SEHNR and CDR2 is FQNEAQ (reference sequence).

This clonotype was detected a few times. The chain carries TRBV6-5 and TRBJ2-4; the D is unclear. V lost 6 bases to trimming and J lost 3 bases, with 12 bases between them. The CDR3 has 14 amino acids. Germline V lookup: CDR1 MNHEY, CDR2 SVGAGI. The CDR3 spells CASSPPQNKNIQYF. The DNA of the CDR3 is TGTGCCAGCAGCCCCCCACAAAACAAAAACATTCAGTACTTC.

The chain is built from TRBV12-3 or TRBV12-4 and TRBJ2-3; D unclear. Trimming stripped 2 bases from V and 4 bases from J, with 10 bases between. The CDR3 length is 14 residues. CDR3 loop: CASSLSVSADTQYF. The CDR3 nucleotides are TGTGCCAGCAGTTTAAGCGTGTCAGCAGATACGCAGTATTTT.

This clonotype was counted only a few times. The CDR3 DNA is TGTGCCAGCAGTGAAGCAGGGACACTTAACAATGAGCAGTTCTTC. It codes for CASSEAGTLNNEQFF. V and J are TRBV2 and TRBJ2-1; a weak D match, TRBD1 (6 bases). Germline V CDR1 and CDR2: SNHLY, FYNNEI. Trimming shortened V by 0 bases and J by 5 bases, and 11 bases separated the two germline ends. The CDR3 is 15 residues long.